This T cell receptor beta chain was retrieved from a study of T-cell reconstitution after alpha-beta-depleted transplantation in children. This clonotype was observed a handful of times. Its antigen is undetermined. V lost 2 bases and J 2 bases, leaving 7 bases between the germline ends. The CDR3 spans 13 residues. Germline CDR1 reads SGHRS; CDR2 reads YFSETQ. TCRbeta library preparation incorporated unique molecular identifiers. TCRdb ran MiXCR on the PCR reads and lists one entry per CDR3 protein. In the table there are approximately 500,000 distinct CDR3 sequences, over 25% of which are singletons. Whole-study results and caveats: The study reportedly traced alpha-beta T cells about two months after transplant to several hundred expanded graft clones.

This TCR was sampled from a boy less than two years old with Wiskott-Aldrich syndrome, due to receive a stem cell transplant. The chain has TRBV5-1 and TRBJ1-2; a weak D match, TRBD1 (5 bases). Sequencing was performed on PBMCs, taken before TCRalphabeta/CD19-depleted stem cell transplant. This CDR3 is CASSFRDNYGYTF. Written as DNA, the CDR3 is TGCGCCAGCAGCTTTCGGGACAACTATGGCTACACCTTC. Combining the CDR3 with reference TRBV5-1 and TRBJ1-2 gives the whole variable domain KAGVTQTPRYLIKTRGQQVTLSCSPISGHRSVSWYQQTPGQGLQFLFEYFSETQRNKGNFPGRFSGRQFSNSRSEMNVSTLELGDSALYLCASSFRDNYGYTFGSGTRLTVV.